The 17 T cell receptor beta chains given below trace back to one sample, sequenced in a study of T cells in tuberculosis. Sequenced by immunoSEQ multiplex PCR; TCRdb stores in-frame clones only, minus some. The sample records nearly 60,000 clones, approximately 91% being singletons. Sorting used thawed, overnight-rested PBMC stained with anti-CD3, a viability dye and GMM-loaded CD1B tetramer. The CD1B tetramers carried C32 glucose monomycolate purified from Rhodococcus equi. Material for sequencing was CD1b-GMM tetramer-negative cells sorted from PBMCs. The source is an adult woman with latent tuberculosis.

This chain joins TRBV19 and TRBJ1-2; perhaps TRBD1 as D (6 bases). Germline values: CDR1 LNHDA, CDR2 SQIVND (reference sequence). The CDR3 covers 13 residues. V dropped 4 bases and J dropped 3 bases, with 9 bases sitting between them. The CDR3 loop reads CASSKGGDYGYTF. CDR3 sequence (DNA): TGTGCCAGTAGTAAAGGGGGGGACTATGGCTACACCTTC.

The chain couples TRBV5-1 to TRBJ1-4; weak D call: TRBD1 (6 bases). The germline CDR1 and CDR2 sequences are SGHRS and YFSETQ. The V and J ends lost 6 bases and 2 bases respectively, with 11 bases between them. This CDR3 is built from 14 residues. CDR3 sequence (DNA): TGCGCCAGCAAGCAGGGGTTCACTAATGAAAAACTGTTTTTT. As protein: CASKQGFTNEKLFF.

The rearrangement uses TRBV4-2 and TRBJ2-1; 10 nucleotides align to TRBD1. Germline CDR1 LGHNA, CDR2 YNFKEQ. This CDR3 comprises 17 residues. Trimming at V came to 1 base and at J to 7 bases, leaving 10 bases not matched to a gene. DNA of the CDR3: TGTGCCAGCAGCCAAGTAGGGGGGACAGGGGTAACGAATGAGCAGTTCTTC. This gives the protein CASSQVGGTGVTNEQFF.

CDR3 DNA sequence: TGTGCCAGCAGCTTAGGAGGGGGAGGGGAAAAACTGTTTTTT. This translates into CASSLGGGGEKLFF. The chain employs TRBV7-9 and TRBJ1-4, with a weak D call TRBD1 (6 bases). V lost 1 base and J 8 bases, leaving 11 bases between the germline ends. From germline, CDR1 is SEHNR and CDR2 FQNEAQ (reference sequence). The CDR3 runs to 14 residues.

V and J are TRBV5-1 and TRBJ2-5; TRBD2 aligns across 10 bases. The CDR3 is made up of 15 amino acids. V shed 2 bases, J shed 4 bases, and the junction held 5 bases outside the gene matches. The V gene's germline CDR1 is SGHRS and CDR2 YFSETQ. The CDR3 loop is CASSFSGGIGETQYF. CDR3 DNA sequence: TGCGCCAGCAGCTTTAGCGGGGGGATTGGAGAGACCCAGTACTTC.

In DNA, the CDR3 is TGTGCCAGTAGTCGGACTAGCGCCGCCTACGAGCAGTACTTC. The encoded protein is CASSRTSAAYEQYF. V usage is TRBV19 and J usage is TRBJ2-7; 9 bases are shared with TRBD2. With 5 bases clipped from V and 2 bases from J, the junction kept 4 bases outside the gene matches. Germline V gene sequence: CDR1 LNHDA, CDR2 SQIVND (reference sequence). This CDR3 spans 14 amino acids.

The chain couples TRBV5-1 to TRBJ2-3; the match to TRBD2 covers 9 bases. J gave up 1 base and V 0 bases, and 0 bases lay outside the gene matches. The CDR3 contains 15 residues. CDR1 and CDR2 from the germline V gene are SGHRS and YFSETQ. CDR3 bases: TGCGCCAGCAGCTTGGAGCGGGGGGGCACAGATACGCAGTATTTT. Translating gives CASSLERGGTDTQYF.

There are a few counts of this clone. The chain recombines TRBV7-3 with TRBJ2-5; 9 nucleotides align to TRBD2. From germline, CDR1 is SGHTA and CDR2 FQGTGA. The CDR3 runs 15 residues. V dropped 5 bases and J dropped 1; count of bases not matched to a gene: 5. In DNA form, the CDR3 reads TGTGCCAGCAGCGCAGCGGGGGGCTTCCAAGAGACCCAGTACTTC. Translated, it gives CASSAAGGFQETQYF.

This chain connects TRBV5-1 to TRBJ1-2; maybe TRBD1 (5 bases). The CDR3 covers 14 residues. V was cut by 0 bases and J by 8 bases, with 14 bases left in between. CDR1 and CDR2 from the germline V gene are SGHRS and YFSETQ. This chain's CDR3 is CASSLGQSHGGYTF. CDR3 DNA: TGCGCCAGCAGCTTGGGACAGTCCCACGGGGGCTACACCTTC.

CDR3 residues: CASSLAGQLEGYTF. CDR3 nucleotides: TGTGCCAGCAGCTTAGCGGGACAGCTGGAGGGCTACACCTTC. The chain carries TRBV7-2 and TRBJ1-2; 7 bases align to TRBD1. This CDR3 region has 14 residues. CDR1 SGHTA and CDR2 FQGNSA come from the germline V gene. J was trimmed by 8 bases and V by 0 bases; bases with no gene match: 6.

V gene TRBV11-3 combines with J gene TRBJ2-7; TRBD2 is a possible D gene (6 bases). The germline V gene has CDR1 SGHNT and CDR2 YENEEA. With 1 base removed from V and 4 bases from J, the gap between germline ends came to 26 bases. The CDR3 loop spans 19 amino acids. The CDR3, as DNA: TGTGCCAGCAGCTTAGTATTTGGGAATGAGGAAGCGGGTGGTTACGAGCAGTACTTC. This codes for CASSLVFGNEEAGGYEQYF.

Note on this clone: This sample includes further DNA sequences coding for the same CDR3. The rearrangement links TRBV27 to TRBJ1-6; no definite D call. Looked up from germline, CDR1 is MNHEY and CDR2 is SMNVEV (reference sequence). V lost 4 bases to trimming and J lost 0 bases, with 10 bases between them. The CDR3 has 16 amino acids. In DNA, the CDR3 is TGTGCCAGCAGTTCCTCCTTGAGCTCCTATAATTCACCCCTCCACTTT. This codes for CASSSSLSSYNSPLHF.

About this clone: This same CDR3 is encoded by further DNA sequences in the sample. J is TRBJ2-5 and V is TRBV7-3; the match to TRBD1 covers 9 bases. Germline V gene lookup returns CDR1 SGHTA and CDR2 FQGTGA. This CDR3 is 13 amino acids long. The V gene end was trimmed by 4 bases and the J gene end by 5 bases; junction bases not matched to a gene: 2. CDR3 residues: CASSSDRGETQYF. The CDR3 region has the DNA TGTGCCAGCAGCTCCGACAGGGGGGAGACCCAGTACTTC. The variable domain in full, completed from reference TRBV7-3 and TRBJ2-5, reads GAGVSQTPSNKVTEKGKYVELRCDPISGHTALYWYRQSLGQGPEFLIYFQGTGAADDSGLPNDRFFAVRPEGSVSTLKIQRTERGDSAVYLCASSSDRGETQYFGPGTRLLVL.

J is TRBJ2-3 and V is TRBV14; 13 nucleotides agree with TRBD2. Germline V gene sequence: CDR1 SGHDN, CDR2 FVKESK. With 4 bases clipped from V and 9 bases from J, the junction kept 10 bases outside the gene matches. The CDR3 contains 16 residues. The CDR3 here is CASSPTTSGRIGTQYF. CDR3 bases: TGTGCCAGCAGCCCGACGACTAGCGGGAGGATAGGGACGCAGTATTTT.

The V and J genes are TRBV19 and TRBJ1-1; no definite D call. Deletions cut 2 bases from V and 5 bases from J, with 9 bases between. This CDR3 comprises 13 residues. Per the germline V gene, CDR1 is LNHDA and CDR2 is SQIVND (reference sequence). CDR3 amino acids: CASSITGRTEAFF. CDR3 DNA sequence: TGTGCCAGTAGTATAACGGGAAGGACTGAAGCTTTCTTT.

The V call is TRBV15, the J call TRBJ2-7, with D perhaps TRBD2 (5 bases). The V gene's germline CDR1 is LNHNV and CDR2 YYDKDF (reference sequence). Trimming removed 1 base from V and 6 bases from J, with 7 bases in between. The CDR3 is made up of 12 amino acids. DNA for the CDR3: TGTGCCACCAGCAGAGCCCGGGGCGAGCAGTACTTC. Translating it yields CATSRARGEQYF. Drawing the rest from reference TRBV15 and TRBJ2-7, the complete variable domain is DAMVIQNPRYQVTQFGKPVTLSCSQTLNHNVMYWYQQKSSQAPKLLFHYYDKDFNNEADTPDNFQSRRPNTSFCFLDIRSPGLGDTAMYLCATSRARGEQYFGPGTRLTVT.

The genes are TRBV5-4 and TRBJ2-1; 10 nucleotides agree with TRBD2. With V trimmed by 4 bases and J by 5 bases, 6 bases remained unmatched. Germline assignment: CDR1 SGHNT and CDR2 YYREEE (reference sequence). This CDR3 is 15 amino acids long. The CDR3 DNA sequence: TGTGCCAGCAGCCCAGGACTAGCGGTCAACAATGAGCAGTTCTTC. As protein: CASSPGLAVNNEQFF.